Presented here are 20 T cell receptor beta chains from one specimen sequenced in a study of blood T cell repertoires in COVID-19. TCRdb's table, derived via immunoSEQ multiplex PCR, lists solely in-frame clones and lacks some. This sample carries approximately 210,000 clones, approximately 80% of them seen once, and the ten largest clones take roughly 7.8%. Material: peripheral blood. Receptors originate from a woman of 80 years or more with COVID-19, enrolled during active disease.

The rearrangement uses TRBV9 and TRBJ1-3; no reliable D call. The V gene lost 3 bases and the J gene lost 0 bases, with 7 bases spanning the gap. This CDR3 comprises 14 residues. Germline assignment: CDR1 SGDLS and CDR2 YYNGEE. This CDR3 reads CASSEQISGNTIYF. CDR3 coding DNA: TGTGCCAGCAGCGAACAGATCTCTGGAAACACCATATATTTT.

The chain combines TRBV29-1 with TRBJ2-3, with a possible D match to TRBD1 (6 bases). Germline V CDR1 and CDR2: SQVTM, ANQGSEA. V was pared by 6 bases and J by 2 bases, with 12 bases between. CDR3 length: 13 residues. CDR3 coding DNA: TGCAGCGTGGGGACACCGCCCACAGATACGCAGTATTTT. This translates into CSVGTPPTDTQYF.

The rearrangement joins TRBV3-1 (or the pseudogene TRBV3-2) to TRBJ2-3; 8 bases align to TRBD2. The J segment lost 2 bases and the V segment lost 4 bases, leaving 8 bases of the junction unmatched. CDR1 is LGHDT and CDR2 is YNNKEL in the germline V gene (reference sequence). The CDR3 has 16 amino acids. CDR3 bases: TGTGCCAGCAGCCCAGTTCGGGGGGGGATCACAGATACGCAGTATTTT. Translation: CASSPVRGGITDTQYF.

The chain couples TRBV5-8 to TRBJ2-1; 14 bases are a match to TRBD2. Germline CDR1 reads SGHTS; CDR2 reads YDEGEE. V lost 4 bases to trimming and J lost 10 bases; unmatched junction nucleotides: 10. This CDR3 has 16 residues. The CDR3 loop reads CASSPRTSGGPGEQFF. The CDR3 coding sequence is TGTGCCAGCAGCCCTCGGACTAGCGGGGGGCCAGGAGAGCAGTTCTTC.

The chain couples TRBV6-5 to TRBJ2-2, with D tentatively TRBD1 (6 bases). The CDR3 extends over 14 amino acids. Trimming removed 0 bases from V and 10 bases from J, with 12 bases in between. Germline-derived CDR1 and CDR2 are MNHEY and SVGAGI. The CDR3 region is CASSYSLGTLELFF. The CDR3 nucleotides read TGTGCCAGCAGTTACTCCCTAGGGACACTGGAGCTGTTTTTT.

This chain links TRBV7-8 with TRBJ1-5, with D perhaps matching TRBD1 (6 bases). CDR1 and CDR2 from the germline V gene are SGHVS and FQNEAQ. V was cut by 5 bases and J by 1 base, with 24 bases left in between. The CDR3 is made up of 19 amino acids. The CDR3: CASSPGLGAGVLSNQPQHF. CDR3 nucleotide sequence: TGTGCCAGCAGCCCGGGCTTGGGGGCCGGGGTCCTAAGCAATCAGCCCCAGCATTTT.

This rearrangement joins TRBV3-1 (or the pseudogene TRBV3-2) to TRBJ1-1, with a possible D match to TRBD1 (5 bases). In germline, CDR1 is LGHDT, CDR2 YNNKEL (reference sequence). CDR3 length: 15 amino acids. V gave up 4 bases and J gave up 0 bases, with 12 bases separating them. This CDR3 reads CASSPDRLMNTEAFF. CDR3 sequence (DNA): TGTGCCAGCAGCCCAGACAGACTTATGAACACTGAAGCTTTCTTT.

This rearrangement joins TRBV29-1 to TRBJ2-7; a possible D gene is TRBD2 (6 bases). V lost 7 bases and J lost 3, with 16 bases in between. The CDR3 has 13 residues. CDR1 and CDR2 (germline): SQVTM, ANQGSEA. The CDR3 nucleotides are TGCAGCGCCTCCGCGGGCGGGAACTACGAGCAGTACTTC. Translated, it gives CSASAGGNYEQYF.

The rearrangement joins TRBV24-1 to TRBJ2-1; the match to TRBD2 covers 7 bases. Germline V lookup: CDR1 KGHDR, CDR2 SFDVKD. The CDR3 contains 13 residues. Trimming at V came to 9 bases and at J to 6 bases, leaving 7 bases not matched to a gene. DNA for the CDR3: TGTGCCACCGACGCCGGGACTATCAATGAGCAGTTCTTC. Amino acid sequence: CATDAGTINEQFF.

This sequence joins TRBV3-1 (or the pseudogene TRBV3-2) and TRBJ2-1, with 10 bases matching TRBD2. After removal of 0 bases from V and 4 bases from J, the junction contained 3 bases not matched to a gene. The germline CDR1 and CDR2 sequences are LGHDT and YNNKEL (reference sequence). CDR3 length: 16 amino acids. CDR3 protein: CASSQDLLAGYNEQFF. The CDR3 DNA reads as TGTGCCAGCAGCCAAGATCTACTAGCGGGGTACAATGAGCAGTTCTTC.

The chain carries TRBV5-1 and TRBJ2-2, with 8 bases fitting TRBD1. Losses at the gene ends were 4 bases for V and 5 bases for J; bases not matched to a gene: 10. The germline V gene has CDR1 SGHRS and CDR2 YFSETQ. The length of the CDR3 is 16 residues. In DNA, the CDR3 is TGCGCCAGCAGCCCGGGGCAGGGGGCGTCTACCGGGGAGCTGTTTTTT. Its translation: CASSPGQGASTGELFF.

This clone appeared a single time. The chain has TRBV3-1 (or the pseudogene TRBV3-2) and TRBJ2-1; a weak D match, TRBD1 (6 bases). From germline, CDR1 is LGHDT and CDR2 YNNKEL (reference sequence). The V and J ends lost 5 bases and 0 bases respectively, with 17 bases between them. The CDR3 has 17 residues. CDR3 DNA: TGTGCCAGCAGCAGCTTGGACAGTTCAAGCTCCTACAATGAGCAGTTCTTC. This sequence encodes CASSSLDSSSSYNEQFF.

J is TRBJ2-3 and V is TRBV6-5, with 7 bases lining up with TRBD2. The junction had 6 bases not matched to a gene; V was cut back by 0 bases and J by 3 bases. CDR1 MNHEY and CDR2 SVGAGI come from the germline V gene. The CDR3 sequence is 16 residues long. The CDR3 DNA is TGTGCCAGCAGTTACTCCGGGGGGACGGTGACAGATACGCAGTATTTT. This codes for CASSYSGGTVTDTQYF.

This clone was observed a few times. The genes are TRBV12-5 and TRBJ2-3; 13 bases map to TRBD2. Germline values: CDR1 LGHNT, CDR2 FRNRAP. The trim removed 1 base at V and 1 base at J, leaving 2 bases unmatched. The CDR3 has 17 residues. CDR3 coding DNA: TGTGCTAGTGGTTTGGGACTAGCGGGAGGAGGCACAGATACGCAGTATTTT. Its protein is CASGLGLAGGGTDTQYF.

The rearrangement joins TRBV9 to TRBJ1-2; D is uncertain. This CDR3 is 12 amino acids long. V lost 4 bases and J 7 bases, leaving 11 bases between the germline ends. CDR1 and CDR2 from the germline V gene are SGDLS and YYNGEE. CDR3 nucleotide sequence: TGTGCCAGCAGCCCCCATGAGGGTGGCTACACCTTC. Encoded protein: CASSPHEGGYTF.

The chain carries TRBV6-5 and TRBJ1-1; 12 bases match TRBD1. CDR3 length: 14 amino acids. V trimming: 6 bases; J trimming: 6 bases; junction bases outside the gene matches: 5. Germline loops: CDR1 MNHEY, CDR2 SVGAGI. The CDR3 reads CASSPGQGASEAFF. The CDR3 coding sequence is TGTGCCAGCAGCCCGGGACAGGGGGCGTCTGAAGCTTTCTTT.

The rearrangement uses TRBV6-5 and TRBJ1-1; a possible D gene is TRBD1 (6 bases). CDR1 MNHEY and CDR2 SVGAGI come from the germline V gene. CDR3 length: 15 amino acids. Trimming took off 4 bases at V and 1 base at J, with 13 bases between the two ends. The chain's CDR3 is CASSFTGTTNTEAFF. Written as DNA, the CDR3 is TGTGCCAGCAGTTTTACCGGGACAACGAACACTGAAGCTTTCTTT.

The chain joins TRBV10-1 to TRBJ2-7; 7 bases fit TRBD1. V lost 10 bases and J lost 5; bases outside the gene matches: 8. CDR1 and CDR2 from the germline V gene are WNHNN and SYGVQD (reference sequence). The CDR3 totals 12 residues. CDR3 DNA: TGCGCCACACCCGACAGGGAGAACGAGCAGTACTTC. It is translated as CATPDRENEQYF.

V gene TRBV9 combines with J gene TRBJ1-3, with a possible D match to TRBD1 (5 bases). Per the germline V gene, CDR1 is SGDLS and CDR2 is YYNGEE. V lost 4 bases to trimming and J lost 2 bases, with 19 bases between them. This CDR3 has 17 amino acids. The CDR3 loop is CASSPGGLRGTGNTIYF. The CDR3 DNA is TGTGCCAGCAGCCCGGGGGGACTCCGGGGGACTGGAAACACCATATATTTT.

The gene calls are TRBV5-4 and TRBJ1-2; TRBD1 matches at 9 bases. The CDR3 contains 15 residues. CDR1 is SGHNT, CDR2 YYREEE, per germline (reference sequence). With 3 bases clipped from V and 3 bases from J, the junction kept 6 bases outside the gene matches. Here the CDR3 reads CASSYYTGGDYGYTF. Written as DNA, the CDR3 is TGTGCCAGCAGCTATTATACAGGGGGCGACTATGGCTACACCTTC.